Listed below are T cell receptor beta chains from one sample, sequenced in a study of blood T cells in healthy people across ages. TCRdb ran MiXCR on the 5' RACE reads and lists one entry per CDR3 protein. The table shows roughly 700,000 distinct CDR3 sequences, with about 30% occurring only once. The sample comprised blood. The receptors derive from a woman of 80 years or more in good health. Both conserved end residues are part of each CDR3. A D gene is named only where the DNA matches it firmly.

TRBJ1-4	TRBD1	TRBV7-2	CASSWQGAANEKLFF
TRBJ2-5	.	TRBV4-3	CASSPRGGSQETQYF
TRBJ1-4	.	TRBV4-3	CASSQESWGRPNEKLFF
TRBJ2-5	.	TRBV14	CASSQRYESEIQETQYF
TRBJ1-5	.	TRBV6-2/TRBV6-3	CASSYSGTARNQPQHF
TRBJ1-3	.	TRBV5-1	CASSLERPSGNTIYF
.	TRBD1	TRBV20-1	CSASPTGGVETQYF
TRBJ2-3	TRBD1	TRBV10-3	CAIQETGVTDTQYF
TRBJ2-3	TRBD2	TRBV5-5	CASSRIAGVSTDTQYF
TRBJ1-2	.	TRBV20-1	CSARDRHRFYGYTF
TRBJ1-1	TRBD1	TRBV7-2	CASSSSGQGFTEAFF
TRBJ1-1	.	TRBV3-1	CASSQGLGNTEAFF
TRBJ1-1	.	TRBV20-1	CSANPGQFNTEAFF
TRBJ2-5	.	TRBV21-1	CASSNRGARMGETQYF
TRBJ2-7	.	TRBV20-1	CSAEKGLTYEQYF
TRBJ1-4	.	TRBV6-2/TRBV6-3	CASSLRGRERLFF
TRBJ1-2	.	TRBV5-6	CASSLGHPGHGYTF
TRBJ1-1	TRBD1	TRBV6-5	CASSYPRTGGSGTEAFF
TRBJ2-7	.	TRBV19	CASSTDRTTYEQYF
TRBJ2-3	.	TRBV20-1	CSAFSGTDPTDTQYF
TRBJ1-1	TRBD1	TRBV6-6	CASSYPRQGMNTEAFF
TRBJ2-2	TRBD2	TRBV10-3	CAISLRTSGVNTGELFF